The next 10 T cell receptor beta chains were all read from a single sample in a study of molecular identifiers for immune sequencing clone quantification. Each CDR3 protein gets one entry after TCRdb re-called the PCR reads with MiXCR. Of under 600,000 distinct CDR3 sequences listed, 20% to 25% are singletons. Sample: naive CD8+ T cells from blood, with Jurkat cell RNA spiked in. Subset in this sample: FACS-sorted CD8+CD4-CCR7+CD45RA+ naive T cells. The receptors come from a human donor in good health. Some libraries in this study had Jurkat cell RNA spiked in.

This clonotype was detected once. The conserved phenylalanine or tryptophan is not found at the CDR3 terminus, so this likely reflects a read error. The gene calls are TRBV20-1 and TRBJ1-1, with D tentatively TRBD1 (6 bases). The length of the CDR3 is 17 residues. V shed 3 bases and J shed 5 bases, with 25 bases lying between them. Germline lookup yields CDR1 DFQATT and CDR2 SNEGSKA (reference sequence). This chain's CDR3 is CSAREDRAGAVLTEAFC. CDR3 DNA: TGCAGTGCTAGGGAAGATAGGGCAGGGGCAGTTCTAACTGAAGCTTTCTGT.

This clonotype came up many times. CDR3 residues: CASSSPITGGSPETQYF. In nucleotides, the CDR3 is TGTGCCAGCAGCTCACCGATAACAGGGGGCAGTCCAGAGACCCAGTACTTC. V and J are TRBV7-9 and TRBJ2-5, with TRBD1 matching 9 bases. Unmatched junction bases numbered 13, after V lost 4 bases and J lost 4 bases. This CDR3 is 17 amino acids long. Germline V gene data show CDR1 as SEHNR and CDR2 as FQNEAQ (reference sequence). The whole variable domain, filled in from reference TRBV7-9 and TRBJ2-5, reads DTGVSQNPRHKITKRGQNVTFRCDPISEHNRLYWYRQTLGQGPEFLTYFQNEAQLEKSRLLSDRFSAERPKGSFSTLEIQRTEQGDSAMYLCASSSPITGGSPETQYFGPGTRLLVL.

Regarding this clonotype: Being one base from a much bigger clone, this may be a read error. The chain has TRBV11-2 and TRBJ2-1, with TRBD2 as a possible D gene (7 bases). The germline V gene has CDR1 SGHAT and CDR2 FQNNGV. The CDR3 is 22 amino acids. In DNA form, the CDR3 reads TGTGCCGGCAGCTCCGCGCCCTCTTACGGGGGGACAAACCTGCGGGGCTACAATGAGCAGTTCTTC. Residues: CAGSSAPSYGGTNLRGYNEQFF.

The table lists this clonotype with a few counts. This sequence joins TRBV19 and TRBJ2-6, with 8 bases lining up with TRBD2. This CDR3 is built from 18 residues. CDR1 and CDR2 (germline): LNHDA, SQIVND (reference sequence). Trimming at V came to 4 bases and at J to 0 bases, leaving 8 bases not matched to a gene. CDR3 DNA: TGTGCCAGTAGTACCGGGAGGGTCTATCCCTCTGGGGCCAACGTCCTGACTTTC. It encodes CASSTGRVYPSGANVLTF.

This clonotype was seen only a few times. J is TRBJ2-5 and V is TRBV28; D may be TRBD1 or TRBD2 (5 bases each). Germline CDR1 reads MDHEN; CDR2 reads SYDVKM. V lost 8 bases to trimming and J lost 4 bases, with 14 bases between them. The CDR3 contains 13 residues. CDR3 bases: TGTGCCAGCCTCCCGGGGCAGGGAGAGACCCAGTACTTC. It encodes CASLPGQGETQYF. The entire variable domain, with the rest obtained from reference TRBV28 and TRBJ2-5, is as follows: DVKVTQSSRYLVKRTGEKVFLECVQDMDHENMFWYRQDPGLGLRLIYFSYDVKMKEKGDIPEGYSVSREKKERFSLILESASTNQTSMYLCASLPGQGETQYFGPGTRLLVL.

This sequence joins TRBV7-9 and TRBJ1-3; 7 bases match TRBD1. Losses at the gene ends were 6 bases for V and 6 bases for J; bases not matched to a gene: 8. This CDR3 has 14 amino acids. From germline, CDR1 is SEHNR and CDR2 FQNEAQ (reference sequence). The CDR3 DNA reads TGTGCCAGCAGTAAGAAGGGGGCTGAAAACACCATATATTTT. Translated: CASSKKGAENTIYF.

This clonotype was seen at least ten times. The rearrangement joins TRBV6-5 to TRBJ2-3, with 10 bases matching TRBD1. With 4 bases clipped from V and 1 base from J, the junction kept 8 bases outside the gene matches. The germline V gene has CDR1 MNHEY and CDR2 SVGAGI. This CDR3 contains 17 residues. The CDR3 DNA is TGTGCCAGCAGTTTTCGGACAGGGGGAGTGGGCACAGATACGCAGTATTTT. It codes for CASSFRTGGVGTDTQYF.

The rearrangement uses TRBV4-1 and TRBJ2-7; D is unclear. CDR3 length: 14 residues. In germline, CDR1 is MGHRA, CDR2 YSYEKL. V was pared by 1 base and J by 2 bases, with 9 bases between. CDR3 residues: CASSQGTWAYEQYF. Written as DNA, the CDR3 is TGCGCCAGCAGCCAAGGGACGTGGGCCTACGAGCAGTACTTC.

In its sample, this clonotype was seen a few times. This chain links TRBV14 with TRBJ1-2, with D possibly matching TRBD1 (6 bases). CDR1 and CDR2 from the germline V gene are SGHDN and FVKESK. V was pared by 3 bases and J by 4 bases, with 21 bases between. This CDR3 is built from 17 residues. The CDR3 coding sequence is TGTGCCAGCAGCCACACAGCTTGGACAGCTCGTGGCTATGGCTACACCTTC. Translating it yields CASSHTAWTARGYGYTF. The full variable domain, with the rest looked up from reference TRBV14 and TRBJ1-2, is EAGVTQFPSHSVIEKGQTVTLRCDPISGHDNLYWYRRVMGKEIKFLLHFVKESKQDESGMPNNRFLAERTGGTYSTLKVQPAELEDSGVYFCASSHTAWTARGYGYTFGSGTRLTVV.

The rearrangement joins TRBV20-1 to TRBJ2-3; 12 nucleotides match TRBD2. The CDR3 runs to 15 residues. V shed 4 bases and J 8 bases; nucleotides not matched to a gene: 10. Germline loops: CDR1 DFQATT, CDR2 SNEGSKA (reference sequence). CDR3 nucleotides: TGCAGTGCTACGACTAGCGGGAGCCCCGCTGGTACGCAGTATTTT. This codes for CSATTSGSPAGTQYF.